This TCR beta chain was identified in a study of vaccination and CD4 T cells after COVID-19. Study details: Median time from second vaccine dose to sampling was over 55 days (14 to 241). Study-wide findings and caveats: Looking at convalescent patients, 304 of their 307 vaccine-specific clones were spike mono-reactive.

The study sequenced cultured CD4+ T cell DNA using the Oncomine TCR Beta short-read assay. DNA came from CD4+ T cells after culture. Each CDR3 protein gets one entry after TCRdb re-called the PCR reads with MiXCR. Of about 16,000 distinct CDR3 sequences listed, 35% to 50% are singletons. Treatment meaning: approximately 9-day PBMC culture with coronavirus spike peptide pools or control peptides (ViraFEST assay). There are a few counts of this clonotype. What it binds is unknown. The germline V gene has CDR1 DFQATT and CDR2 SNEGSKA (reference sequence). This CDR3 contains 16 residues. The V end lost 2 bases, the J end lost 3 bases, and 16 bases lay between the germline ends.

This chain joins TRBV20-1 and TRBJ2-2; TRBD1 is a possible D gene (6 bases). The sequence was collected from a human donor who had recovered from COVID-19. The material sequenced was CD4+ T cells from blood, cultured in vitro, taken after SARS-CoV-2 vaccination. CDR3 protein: CSARLNRADDTGELFF. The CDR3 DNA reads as TGCAGTGCTAGACTAAACAGGGCCGACGACACCGGGGAGCTGTTTTTT.